Listed here are 21 T cell receptor beta chains from one sample, sequenced in a study of blood T cells in healthy people across ages. Alongside a J-beta primer mix, a sample-barcoded 5' primer served in a second PCR lasting roughly 6 to 12 cycles. TCRdb processed the 5' RACE reads anew with MiXCR; each CDR3 protein has one entry. This sample has 800,000 to 900,000 distinct CDR3 sequences, with approximately 59% found just once. The sequencing input was blood. The receptors stem from a man aged 30 to 39 in good health.

This clonotype was counted once. The V gene is TRBV6-2 or TRBV6-3, the J gene TRBJ2-5; D tentatively fits TRBD1 or TRBD2 (5 bases each). This CDR3 region has 15 residues. V was pared by 6 bases and J by 5 bases, with 19 bases between. CDR1 MNHEY and CDR2 SVGEGT come from the germline V gene. The CDR3: CASRHRDPMRETQYF. CDR3 nucleotide sequence: TGTGCCAGCAGACACCGGGACCCCATGAGGGAGACCCAGTACTTC.

The chain joins TRBV20-1 to TRBJ1-2, with D possibly being TRBD1 (5 bases). There are 14 residues in the CDR3. V was shortened by 4 bases and J by 4 bases, with 16 bases between the two germline ends. CDR1 and CDR2 from the germline V gene are DFQATT and SNEGSKA (reference sequence). This CDR3 is CSATRGSTSYGYTF. CDR3 DNA: TGCAGTGCTACTCGGGGCAGCACCTCCTATGGCTACACCTTC.

This clonotype was detected a few times. The chain has TRBV6-2 or TRBV6-3 and TRBJ2-5; D possibly corresponds to TRBD1 (5 bases). The V end was cut by 6 bases, the J end by 3 bases, with 14 bases between. The CDR3 sequence is 14 residues long. CDR1 is MNHEY and CDR2 is SVGEGT in the germline V gene. CDR3 DNA sequence: TGTGCCAGCAGCCCCCTGGGGCTTAAAGAGACCCAGTACTTC. As protein: CASSPLGLKETQYF.

This clonotype was detected many times. This chain uses TRBV3-1 with TRBJ2-1; D call uncertain. CDR1 and CDR2 from the germline V gene are LGHDT and YNNKEL (reference sequence). V lost 4 bases to trimming and J lost 7 bases, with 11 bases between them. The CDR3 contains 13 residues. The CDR3 DNA is TGTGCCAGCAGCCCCACTGGGCGGAATGAGCAGTTCTTC. Translation: CASSPTGRNEQFF.

This clonotype was picked up a small number of times. The chain carries TRBV7-2 and TRBJ2-7; TRBD2 is a possible D gene (5 bases). With 4 bases removed from V and 0 bases from J, the gap between germline ends came to 13 bases. Germline-derived CDR1 and CDR2 are SGHTA and FQGNSA. This CDR3 is 15 amino acids long. The CDR3 is CASSSRGQSSYEQYF. The CDR3 nucleotides are TGTGCCAGCAGCTCCCGAGGGCAGAGCTCCTACGAGCAGTACTTC.

The chain joins TRBV12-3 or TRBV12-4 to TRBJ1-4; 7 nucleotides align to TRBD1. This CDR3 contains 15 residues. The V segment lost 6 bases and the J segment 8 bases; nucleotides outside the gene matches: 12. The chain's CDR3 is CASRTGQTIAEKLFF. CDR3 coding DNA: TGTGCCAGCAGGACGGGACAGACGATTGCGGAAAAACTGTTTTTT.

The chain employs TRBV7-3 and TRBJ2-4; either TRBD1 or TRBD2 may fit D (5 bases each). The V gene lost 3 bases and the J gene lost 4 bases, with 10 bases spanning the gap. The CDR3 covers 14 residues. Germline V CDR1 and CDR2: SGHTA, FQGTGA. The CDR3 DNA sequence: TGTGCCAGCAGCTTGGGGACGCTGAAAAACATTCAGTACTTC. Its translation is CASSLGTLKNIQYF. Complete variable domain (other parts from reference TRBV7-3 and TRBJ2-4): GAGVSQTPSNKVTEKGKYVELRCDPISGHTALYWYRQSLGQGPEFLIYFQGTGAADDSGLPNDRFFAVRPEGSVSTLKIQRTERGDSAVYLCASSLGTLKNIQYFGAGTRLSVL.

The gene calls are TRBV4-3 and TRBJ2-4; 14 bases fit TRBD2. Per the germline V gene, CDR1 is LGHNA and CDR2 is YSLEER. V trimming: 3 bases; J trimming: 1 base; junction bases outside the gene matches: 14. This CDR3 comprises 21 residues. CDR3 amino acids: CASSQEYGLAGGGRAKNIQYF. CDR3 sequence (DNA): TGCGCCAGCAGCCAGGAGTACGGACTAGCGGGAGGAGGTAGGGCCAAAAACATTCAGTACTTC.

The chain has TRBV5-1 and TRBJ1-4; tentatively, D is TRBD1 (5 bases). The CDR3 is 16 amino acids. Germline V gene lookup returns CDR1 SGHRS and CDR2 YFSETQ. The V and J ends lost 0 bases and 8 bases respectively, with 17 bases between them. In DNA, the CDR3 is TGCGCCAGCAGCTTGGGAGGGGAACTTCTCCTCGAAAAACTGTTTTTT. Protein: CASSLGGELLLEKLFF.

This clonotype has only a few counts. The gene calls are TRBV27 and TRBJ2-1, with 9 bases that match TRBD2. CDR1 is MNHEY and CDR2 is SMNVEV in the germline V gene (reference sequence). V was clipped by 6 bases and J by 0 bases; unmatched bases: 0. This CDR3 comprises 14 residues. CDR3 region: CASRAGGSYNEQFF. The CDR3 DNA sequence: TGTGCCAGCAGAGCGGGGGGCTCCTACAATGAGCAGTTCTTC.

The chain is built from TRBV12-3 or TRBV12-4 and TRBJ2-5; D is unclear. The CDR3 runs to 17 residues. V lost 0 bases and J lost 1, with 15 bases in between. This CDR3 is CASSLAGTGPAQETQYF. The CDR3 DNA reads TGTGCCAGCAGTTTAGCTGGAACCGGGCCGGCCCAAGAGACCCAGTACTTC.

The gene calls are TRBV12-3 or TRBV12-4 and TRBJ2-1, with no clear D. The CDR3 contains 13 residues. The V end was cut by 5 bases, the J end by 6 bases, with 11 bases between. The CDR3 DNA reads as TGTGCCAGCAGTGATTTACGGGTCAATGAGCAGTTCTTC. This sequence encodes CASSDLRVNEQFF.

This rearrangement joins TRBV5-1 to TRBJ2-3; 9 bases are a match to TRBD2. J gave up 4 bases and V 4 bases, and 10 bases lay outside the gene matches. CDR1 is SGHRS and CDR2 is YFSETQ in the germline V gene. The CDR3 has 16 amino acids. The CDR3 loop reads CASSGGKRGESDTQYF. The CDR3 DNA is TGCGCCAGCAGCGGTGGGAAGCGGGGGGAATCAGATACGCAGTATTTT.

The chain uses TRBV12-3 or TRBV12-4 and TRBJ1-2; no firm D call. V was pared by 1 base and J by 7 bases, with 10 bases between. This CDR3 is 13 amino acids long. The CDR3 loop is CASSLGQSGGYTF. The CDR3 DNA sequence: TGTGCCAGCAGTTTAGGGCAGTCGGGTGGCTACACCTTC.

The chain couples TRBV12-3 or TRBV12-4 to TRBJ2-5; TRBD2 aligns across 8 bases. The CDR3 has 14 residues. V trimming: 5 bases; J trimming: 4 bases; junction bases outside the gene matches: 6. CDR3 DNA sequence: TGTGCCAGCAGTGCGTCCGCGGGGGGAGAGACCCAGTACTTC. Translated, it gives CASSASAGGETQYF.

The chain is built from TRBV6-5 and TRBJ1-2, with a tentative D call TRBD1 (5 bases). The CDR3 length is 13 residues. Per germline, CDR1 MNHEY and CDR2 SVGAGI. V was shortened by 2 bases and J by 8 bases, with 12 bases between the two germline ends. The CDR3 DNA sequence: TGTGCCAGCAGTTACCAGGGTTTGGGGGGCTACACCTTC. This codes for CASSYQGLGGYTF.

This sequence joins TRBV5-1 and TRBJ2-5, with D uncertain. Germline V gene sequence: CDR1 SGHRS, CDR2 YFSETQ. V lost 0 bases, J lost 5 bases, and 11 bases lay in between. This CDR3 comprises 14 residues. CDR3 loop: CASSLEAVRETQYF. CDR3 DNA: TGCGCCAGCAGCTTGGAGGCAGTTCGGGAGACCCAGTACTTC.

This chain uses TRBV4-3 with TRBJ1-6, with D perhaps TRBD1 (5 bases). Germline CDR1 and CDR2: LGHNA and YSLEER. The CDR3 spans 17 residues. Deletions cut 1 base from V and 8 bases from J, with 18 bases between. CDR3: CASSQGRQGWTDSPLHF. The DNA for the CDR3 is TGCGCCAGCAGCCAAGGGAGGCAGGGCTGGACTGATTCACCCCTCCACTTT.

The chain carries TRBV2 and TRBJ1-2; 7 nucleotides align to TRBD1. There are 14 residues in the CDR3. Germline V gene sequence: CDR1 SNHLY, CDR2 FYNNEI. The trim removed 6 bases at V and 2 bases at J, leaving 6 bases unmatched. The CDR3 here is CASSPGGPNYGYTF. The CDR3 nucleotides read TGTGCCAGCAGCCCAGGGGGACCCAACTATGGCTACACCTTC.

V usage is TRBV6-6 and J usage is TRBJ2-1; TRBD1 aligns across 11 bases. The J segment lost 8 bases and the V segment lost 0 bases, leaving 6 bases of the junction unmatched. Per the germline V gene, CDR1 is MNHNY and CDR2 is SVGAGI (reference sequence). The CDR3 has 16 amino acids. Here the CDR3 DNA reads TGTGCCAGCAGTTACTCCCGGGACAGGGGGTCGGATGAGCAGTTCTTC. Its protein is CASSYSRDRGSDEQFF.

The chain couples TRBV20-1 to TRBJ2-7, with 7 bases fitting TRBD1. The CDR3 has 15 residues. Trimming cost V 0 bases and J 2 bases; bases outside gene matches: 7. Germline V gene data show CDR1 as DFQATT and CDR2 as SNEGSKA (reference sequence). Here the CDR3 DNA reads TGCAGTGCTAGAGAAGGCAGGGGGTGGACCTACGAGCAGTACTTC. The encoded protein is CSAREGRGWTYEQYF.